Below are 7 T cell receptor beta chains sequenced from a single sample in a study of blood T cell repertoires in COVID-19. The assay was immunoSEQ multiplex PCR, and TCRdb's table has in-frame clones only and misses some. The sample lists 250,000 to 300,000 clones; around 92% were seen once. Material: PBMCs or T cells enriched from blood (not recorded which). The receptors here all came from a woman aged 45-60 years who had been exposed to COVID-19.

This clone was observed once. The rearrangement links TRBV19 to TRBJ1-4; D remains ambiguous. Deletions cut 5 bases from V and 0 bases from J, with 13 bases between. The CDR3 contains 16 residues. Germline CDR1 LNHDA, CDR2 SQIVND (reference sequence). The CDR3 nucleotides read TGTGCCAGTAGTTTCGGCAGGCGATCAACTAATGAAAAACTGTTTTTT. Encoded protein: CASSFGRRSTNEKLFF.

The chain has TRBV9 and TRBJ1-1; no clear D. Trimming pared 5 bases from V and 3 bases from J, leaving 17 bases between. Per the germline V gene, CDR1 is SGDLS and CDR2 is YYNGEE. CDR3 length equals 15 residues. The CDR3: CASSLTLEGHTEAFF. CDR3 nucleotides: TGTGCCAGCAGTCTTACTCTCGAGGGTCACACTGAAGCTTTCTTT.

The chain couples TRBV25-1 to TRBJ1-4; 10 bases agree with TRBD1. The CDR3 is 16 residues long. CDR1 is MGHDK, CDR2 SYGVNS, per germline. After removal of 3 bases from V and 6 bases from J, the junction contained 7 bases not matched to a gene. The CDR3 here is CASSDNYGTGDEKLFF. The CDR3 DNA follows: TGTGCCAGCAGTGATAACTACGGGACAGGGGATGAAAAACTGTTTTTT. The complete variable domain, with remaining parts taken from reference TRBV25-1 and TRBJ1-4, reads EADIYQTPRYLVIGTGKKITLECSQTMGHDKMYWYQQDPGMELHLIHYSYGVNSTEKGDLSSESTVSRIRTEHFPLTLESARPSHTSQYLCASSDNYGTGDEKLFFGSGTQLSVL.

V is TRBV4-1 and J is TRBJ2-3; D may be TRBD2 (6 bases). V lost 2 bases and J lost 13, with 19 bases in between. Germline CDR1 MGHRA, CDR2 YSYEKL. This CDR3 contains 14 residues. The CDR3 sequence is CASSQSYSGPQKYF. CDR3 bases: TGCGCCAGCAGCCAATCTTATAGCGGCCCCCAGAAGTATTTT.

The CDR3: CASSALGQGDRQPQHF. Written as DNA, the CDR3 is TGTGCCAGTAGTGCCCTGGGACAGGGGGATCGTCAGCCCCAGCATTTT. The chain uses TRBV19 and TRBJ1-5; TRBD1 agrees at 11 bases. CDR1 and CDR2 from the germline V gene are LNHDA and SQIVND (reference sequence). Losses at the gene ends were 5 bases for V and 6 bases for J; bases not matched to a gene: 9. The length of the CDR3 is 16 residues.

The CDR3 DNA is TGTGCCGGGCGCCCTAGGGGGGGGACCTACGAGCAGTACTTC. Translation gives CAGRPRGGTYEQYF. The chain links TRBV28 to TRBJ2-7, with D maybe TRBD2 (7 bases). V was shortened by 11 bases and J by 2 bases, with 19 bases between the two germline ends. CDR1 MDHEN and CDR2 SYDVKM come from the germline V gene. This CDR3 has 14 amino acids.

The V call is TRBV6-2 or TRBV6-3, the J call TRBJ2-7; D unclear. This CDR3 region has 11 residues. The germline gives CDR1 MNHEY, CDR2 SVGEGT. V lost 6 bases and J lost 4, with 7 bases in between. CDR3 loop: CASSSIYEQYF. The DNA of the CDR3 is TGTGCCAGCAGCTCTATATACGAGCAGTACTTC.